This entry lists 5 T cell receptor beta chains sequenced from one sample in a study of blood T cell repertoires in COVID-19. Using immunoSEQ multiplex PCR, the repertoire was profiled, and TCRdb retains in-frame clones only, with some absent. Of 350,000 to 400,000 clones listed, about 90% are singletons. Material for sequencing was PBMCs or T cells enriched from blood (not recorded which). The receptors originated from a woman aged 25 to 39 who had recovered from COVID-19.

This rearrangement joins TRBV7-2 to TRBJ1-4; 7 bases line up with TRBD1. The CDR3 has 13 residues. Germline lookup yields CDR1 SGHTA and CDR2 FQGNSA. J was trimmed by 12 bases and V by 3 bases; bases with no gene match: 7. For the CDR3, the DNA is TGTGCCAGCAGCTTCGGTCGACAGGGCCAACTGTTTTTT. It is translated as CASSFGRQGQLFF.

In DNA, the CDR3 is TGCGCCAGCAGCTTGGATGGAGGGGATAGCAATCAGCCCCAGCATTTT. Protein sequence: CASSLDGGDSNQPQHF. V is TRBV5-1 and J is TRBJ1-5; D is perhaps TRBD1 (5 bases). CDR3 length: 16 residues. V dropped 0 bases and J dropped 0 bases, with 10 bases sitting between them. Germline V gene lookup returns CDR1 SGHRS and CDR2 YFSETQ.

V usage is TRBV19 and J usage is TRBJ2-1; TRBD2 aligns across 12 bases. CDR1 is LNHDA, CDR2 SQIVND, per germline (reference sequence). J gave up 5 bases and V 6 bases, and 11 bases lay outside the gene matches. The CDR3 covers 17 residues. The CDR3 protein is CASSGLAGGPIHNEQFF. CDR3 DNA sequence: TGTGCCAGTAGCGGCCTAGCGGGGGGGCCAATCCACAATGAGCAGTTCTTC.

The genes are TRBV28 and TRBJ2-3, with 9 bases identical to TRBD1. The CDR3 sequence is 15 residues long. Trimming took 4 bases from V and 7 from J; bases not matched to a gene: 9. The V gene's germline CDR1 is MDHEN and CDR2 SYDVKM. CDR3 region: CASSSQPQGANTQYF. As DNA, the CDR3 is TGTGCCAGCAGTTCGCAACCACAGGGGGCGAATACGCAGTATTTT.

Notes on this clone: One junction end does not reproduce the germline sequence, and a read error may be involved. The rearrangement uses TRBV7-7 and TRBJ2-1, with TRBD1 identical over 7 bases. The CDR3 length is 16 residues. Germline CDR1 SSHAT, CDR2 FNYEAQ (reference sequence). CDR3 DNA: TGTGCTAGCAGCCTTACCGGGACAGTAAGATACAATGAGCAGTTCTTC. Translation gives CASSLTGTVRYNEQFF.